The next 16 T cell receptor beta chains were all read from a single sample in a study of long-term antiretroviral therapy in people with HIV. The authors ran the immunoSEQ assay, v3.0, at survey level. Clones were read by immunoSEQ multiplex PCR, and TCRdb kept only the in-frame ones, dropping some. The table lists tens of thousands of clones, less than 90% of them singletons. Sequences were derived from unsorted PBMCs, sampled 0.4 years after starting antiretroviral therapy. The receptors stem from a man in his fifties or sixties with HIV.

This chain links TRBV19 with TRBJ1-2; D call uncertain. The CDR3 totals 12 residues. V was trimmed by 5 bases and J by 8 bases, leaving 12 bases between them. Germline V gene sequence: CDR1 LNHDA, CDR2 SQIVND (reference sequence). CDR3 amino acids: CASSLGIGGYTF. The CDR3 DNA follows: TGTGCCAGTAGTCTGGGAATAGGAGGCTACACCTTC.

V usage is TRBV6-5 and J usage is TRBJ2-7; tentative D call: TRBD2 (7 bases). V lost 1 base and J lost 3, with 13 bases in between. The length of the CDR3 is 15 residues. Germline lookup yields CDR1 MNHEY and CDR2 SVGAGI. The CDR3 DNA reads TGTGCCAGCAGTTACTATCGCGGGGGCGACTACGAGCAGTACTTC. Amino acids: CASSYYRGGDYEQYF.

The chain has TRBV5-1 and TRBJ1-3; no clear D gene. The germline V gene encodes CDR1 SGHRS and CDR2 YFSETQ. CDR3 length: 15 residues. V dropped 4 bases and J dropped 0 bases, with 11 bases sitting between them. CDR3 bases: TGCGCCAGCAGCACTACAGCGTACTCTGGAAACACCATATATTTT. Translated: CASSTTAYSGNTIYF.

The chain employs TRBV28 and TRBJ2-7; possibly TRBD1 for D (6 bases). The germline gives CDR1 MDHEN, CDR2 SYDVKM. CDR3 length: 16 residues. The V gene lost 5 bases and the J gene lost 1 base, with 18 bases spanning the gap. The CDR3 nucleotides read TGTGCCAGCAGTCCCACAGGGCCCAGCCTTTCCTACGAGCAGTACTTC. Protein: CASSPTGPSLSYEQYF.

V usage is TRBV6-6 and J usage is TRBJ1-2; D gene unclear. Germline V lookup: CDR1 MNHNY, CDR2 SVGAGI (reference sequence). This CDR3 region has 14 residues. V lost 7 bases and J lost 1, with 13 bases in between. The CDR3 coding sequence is TGTGCCAGCACTTTACTCGAGGGTAACTATGGCTACACCTTC. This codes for CASTLLEGNYGYTF.

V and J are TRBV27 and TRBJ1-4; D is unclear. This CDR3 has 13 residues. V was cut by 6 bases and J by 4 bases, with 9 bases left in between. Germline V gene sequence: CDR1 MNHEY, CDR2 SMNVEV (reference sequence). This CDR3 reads CASSVSLNEKLFF. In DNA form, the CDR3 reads TGTGCCAGCAGCGTCAGCCTTAATGAAAAACTGTTTTTT.

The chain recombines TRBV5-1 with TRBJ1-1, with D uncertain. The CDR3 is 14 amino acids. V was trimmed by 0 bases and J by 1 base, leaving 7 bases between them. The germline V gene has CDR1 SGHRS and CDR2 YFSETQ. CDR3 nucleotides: TGCGCCAGCAGCTTGGGAGTGCGGAACACTGAAGCTTTCTTT. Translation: CASSLGVRNTEAFF.

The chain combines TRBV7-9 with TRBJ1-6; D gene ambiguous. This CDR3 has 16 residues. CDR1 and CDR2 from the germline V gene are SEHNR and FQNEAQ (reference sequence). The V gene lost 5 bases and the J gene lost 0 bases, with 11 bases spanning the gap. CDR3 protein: CASSPPSDSYNSPLHF. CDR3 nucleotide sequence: TGTGCCAGCAGCCCACCCTCGGACTCCTATAATTCACCCCTCCACTTT.

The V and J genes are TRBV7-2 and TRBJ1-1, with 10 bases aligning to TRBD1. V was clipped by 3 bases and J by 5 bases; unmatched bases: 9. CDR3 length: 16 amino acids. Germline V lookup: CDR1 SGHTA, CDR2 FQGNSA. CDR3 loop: CASSFAGTGVRTEAFF. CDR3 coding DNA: TGTGCCAGCAGCTTCGCCGGGACAGGGGTCCGAACTGAAGCTTTCTTT.

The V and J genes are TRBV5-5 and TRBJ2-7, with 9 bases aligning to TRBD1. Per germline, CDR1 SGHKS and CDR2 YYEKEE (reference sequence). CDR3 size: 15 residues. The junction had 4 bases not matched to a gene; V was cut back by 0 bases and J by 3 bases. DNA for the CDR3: TGTGCCAGCAGCTTGGGGGGACAGGGTCTCTACGAGCAGTACTTC. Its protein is CASSLGGQGLYEQYF.

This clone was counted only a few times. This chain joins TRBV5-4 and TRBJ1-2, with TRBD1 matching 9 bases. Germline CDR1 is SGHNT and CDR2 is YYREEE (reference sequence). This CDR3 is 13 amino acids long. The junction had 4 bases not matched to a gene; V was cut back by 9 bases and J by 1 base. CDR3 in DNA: TGTGCCACGAGGACAGGGGTTAACTATGGCTACACCTTC. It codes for CATRTGVNYGYTF.

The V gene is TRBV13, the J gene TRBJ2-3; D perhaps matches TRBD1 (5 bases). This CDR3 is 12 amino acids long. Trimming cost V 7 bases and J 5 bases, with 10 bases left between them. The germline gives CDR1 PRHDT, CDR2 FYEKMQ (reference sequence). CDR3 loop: CASTQRGDTQYF. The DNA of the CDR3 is TGTGCCAGCACCCAAAGGGGAGATACGCAGTATTTT.

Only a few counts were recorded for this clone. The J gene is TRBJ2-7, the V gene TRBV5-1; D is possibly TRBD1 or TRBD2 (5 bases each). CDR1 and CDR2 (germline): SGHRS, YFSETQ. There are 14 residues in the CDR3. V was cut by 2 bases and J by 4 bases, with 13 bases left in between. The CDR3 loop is CASSLWGKGYEQYF. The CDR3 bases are TGCGCCAGCAGCTTATGGGGGAAAGGGTACGAGCAGTACTTC.

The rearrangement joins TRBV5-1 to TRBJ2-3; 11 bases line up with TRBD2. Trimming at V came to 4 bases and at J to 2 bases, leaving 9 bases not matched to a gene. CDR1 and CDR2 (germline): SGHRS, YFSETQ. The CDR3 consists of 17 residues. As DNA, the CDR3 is TGCGCCAGCAGCGCCCGGGGACTAGCGGATTTCACAGATACGCAGTATTTT. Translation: CASSARGLADFTDTQYF.

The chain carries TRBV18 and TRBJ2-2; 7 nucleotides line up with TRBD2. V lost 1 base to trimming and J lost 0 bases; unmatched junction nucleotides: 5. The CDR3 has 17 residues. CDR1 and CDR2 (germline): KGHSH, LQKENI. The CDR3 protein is CASSPQRSGANTGELFF. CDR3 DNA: TGTGCCAGCTCACCACAAAGGAGCGGGGCGAACACCGGGGAGCTGTTTTTT.

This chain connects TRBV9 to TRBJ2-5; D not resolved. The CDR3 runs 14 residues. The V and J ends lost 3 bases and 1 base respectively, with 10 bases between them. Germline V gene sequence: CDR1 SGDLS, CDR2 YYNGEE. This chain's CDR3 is CASSETAIQETQYF. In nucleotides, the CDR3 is TGTGCCAGCAGCGAAACGGCAATCCAAGAGACCCAGTACTTC. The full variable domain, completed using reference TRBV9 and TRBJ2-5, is DSGVTQTPKHLITATGQRVTLRCSPRSGDLSVYWYQQSLDQGLQFLIQYYNGEERAKGNILERFSAQQFPDLHSELNLSSLELGDSALYFCASSETAIQETQYFGPGTRLLVL.